Here is one T cell receptor (beta chain) with its context. The sample comes from a study of blood T cell repertoires in COVID-19. Study as a whole: The samples span acute and convalescent COVID-19 from the United States, Italy and Spain. Sample material is recorded as cDNA or gDNA derived from T cells, B-cell-depleted T cells, or PBMCs.

The germline V gene encodes CDR1 LNHDA and CDR2 SQIVND (reference sequence). CDR3 size: 15 residues. V was clipped by 5 bases and J by 4 bases; unmatched bases: 8. The authors' processing: The assay estimated nucleated cells by amplifying reference gene primers. The table came from immunoSEQ multiplex PCR; TCRdb's copy has only in-frame clones and leaves some out. V, J and clone size are those of that table, while D and trimming were read from the DNA. This table holds tens of thousands of clones, 75% to 90% found once. The receptor's source is a human donor in a cohort sampled during active COVID-19. This sequence joins TRBV19 and TRBJ2-5; 9 bases line up with TRBD1. The specimen sequenced was peripheral blood. In DNA form, the CDR3 reads TGTGCCAGTAGTCTTTGGACAGGGGCCAGAGAGACCCAGTACTTC. This encodes CASSLWTGARETQYF.